These 23 T cell receptor beta chains originate from one sample sequenced in a study of blood T cell repertoires in COVID-19. Using immunoSEQ multiplex PCR, the repertoire was profiled, and TCRdb retains in-frame clones only, with some absent. The data hold about 430,000 clones, with roughly 84% observed a single time. The sample was PBMCs or T cells enriched from blood (not recorded which). These receptors were collected from a woman aged 18-30 years who had been exposed to COVID-19.

This clone has a single count. The V gene is TRBV7-9, the J gene TRBJ1-3, with D tentatively TRBD1 (5 bases). This CDR3 has 15 residues. Trimming shortened V by 0 bases and J by 8 bases, and 14 bases separated the two germline ends. Per germline, CDR1 SEHNR and CDR2 FQNEAQ (reference sequence). CDR3 in amino acids: CASSLARDSGDTIYF. Here the CDR3 DNA reads TGTGCCAGCAGCTTAGCGAGGGACTCCGGGGACACCATATATTTT.

The rearrangement joins TRBV7-2 to TRBJ1-1; 8 positions agree with TRBD1. V dropped 6 bases and J dropped 5; count of bases not matched to a gene: 8. Per the germline V gene, CDR1 is SGHTA and CDR2 is FQGNSA. CDR3 size: 14 residues. The CDR3 region has the DNA TGTGCCAGCAGTCGAGACAGGGGCGGGACTGAAGCTTTCTTT. Translating gives CASSRDRGGTEAFF.

The chain couples TRBV13 to TRBJ2-7; 7 bases match TRBD2. The CDR3 covers 16 residues. Looked up from germline, CDR1 is PRHDT and CDR2 is FYEKMQ (reference sequence). V shed 2 bases, J shed 6 bases, and the junction held 13 bases outside the gene matches. In DNA, the CDR3 is TGTGCCAGCAGCTTAAGGGGCGGGAGTGTGTCGGGCGAGCAGTACTTC. This sequence encodes CASSLRGGSVSGEQYF.

The rearrangement uses TRBV19 and TRBJ1-2, with TRBD1 matching over 9 bases. V dropped 11 bases and J dropped 3; count of bases not matched to a gene: 19. The CDR3 extends over 17 amino acids. The germline CDR1 and CDR2 sequences are LNHDA and SQIVND (reference sequence). The CDR3 bases are TGTGCCTACCCCTCCGCCACTGGGACAGGGATTGACTATGGCTACACCTTC. This encodes CAYPSATGTGIDYGYTF.

The chain joins TRBV6-5 to TRBJ2-2; TRBD1 agrees at 9 bases. From germline, CDR1 is MNHEY and CDR2 SVGAGI. J gave up 5 bases and V 5 bases, and 6 bases lay outside the gene matches. The CDR3 is 15 amino acids. CDR3 region: CASSQKTGGTGELFF. The CDR3 nucleotides are TGTGCCAGCAGTCAAAAGACAGGGGGGACCGGGGAGCTGTTTTTT.

The J gene is TRBJ2-3, the V gene TRBV5-1, with D maybe TRBD2 (5 bases). Germline assignment: CDR1 SGHRS and CDR2 YFSETQ. The CDR3 has 15 amino acids. V was trimmed by 5 bases and J by 6 bases, leaving 19 bases between them. CDR3 DNA sequence: TGCGCCAGCAGTGCGACGGGAACCCTTACGGATACGCAGTATTTT. This translates into CASSATGTLTDTQYF. The variable domain in full, with the rest retrieved from reference TRBV5-1 and TRBJ2-3, is KAGVTQTPRYLIKTRGQQVTLSCSPISGHRSVSWYQQTPGQGLQFLFEYFSETQRNKGNFPGRFSGRQFSNSRSEMNVSTLELGDSALYLCASSATGTLTDTQYFGPGTRLTVL.

V and J are TRBV2 and TRBJ1-2, with D hard to call. CDR1 and CDR2 (germline): SNHLY, FYNNEI. V lost 0 bases to trimming and J lost 4 bases, with 12 bases between them. The CDR3 spans 15 residues. The CDR3 spells CASSEAPDPSYGYTF. CDR3 DNA: TGTGCCAGCAGTGAAGCACCAGACCCTAGCTATGGCTACACCTTC.

The J gene is TRBJ2-1, the V gene TRBV27; D remains ambiguous. Germline CDR1 MNHEY, CDR2 SMNVEV (reference sequence). V was cut by 2 bases and J by 3 bases, with 11 bases left in between. The CDR3 totals 15 residues. CDR3 loop: CASSLGDSNYNEQFF. The CDR3 bases are TGTGCCAGCAGTTTAGGAGACTCGAACTACAATGAGCAGTTCTTC.

The V call is TRBV9, the J call TRBJ2-3; no clear D gene. CDR1 and CDR2 (germline): SGDLS, YYNGEE. This CDR3 contains 15 residues. V was clipped by 4 bases and J by 5 bases, with 17 bases between them. CDR3: CASSISAVRKDTQYF. The CDR3 DNA reads TGTGCCAGCAGCATTAGTGCGGTTAGAAAAGATACGCAGTATTTT. Supplemented by reference TRBV9 and TRBJ2-3, the full variable domain reads DSGVTQTPKHLITATGQRVTLRCSPRSGDLSVYWYQQSLDQGLQFLIQYYNGEERAKGNILERFSAQQFPDLHSELNLSSLELGDSALYFCASSISAVRKDTQYFGPGTRLTVL.

The chain combines TRBV28 with TRBJ1-4, with D possibly TRBD1 on 5 matching bases. V gave up 5 bases and J gave up 4 bases, with 14 bases separating them. The CDR3 totals 15 residues. From germline, CDR1 is MDHEN and CDR2 SYDVKM. CDR3 residues: CASSTETAVNEKLFF. The CDR3 DNA follows: TGTGCCAGCAGTACGGAGACAGCTGTTAATGAAAAACTGTTTTTT.

The sample holds one count of this clone. This rearrangement joins TRBV3-1 (or the pseudogene TRBV3-2) to TRBJ2-7; 11 bases fit TRBD2. The CDR3 is 15 amino acids. With V trimmed by 1 base and J by 7 bases, 6 bases remained unmatched. CDR1 and CDR2 from the germline V gene are LGHDT and YNNKEL (reference sequence). CDR3 bases: TGTGCCAGCAGCCAAGGCCCGACTAGCGGGGTTGAGCAGTACTTC. Amino acids: CASSQGPTSGVEQYF.

The V and J genes are TRBV5-6 and TRBJ1-1, with D tentatively TRBD1 (5 bases). Germline CDR1 reads SGHDT; CDR2 reads YYEEEE. V lost 0 bases and J 5 bases, leaving 11 bases between the germline ends. This CDR3 comprises 14 residues. CDR3 bases: TGTGCCAGCAGCTTGGTGCAGGGCAGGACTGAAGCTTTCTTT. Amino acid sequence: CASSLVQGRTEAFF.

In nucleotides, the CDR3 is TGTGCCAGCAGGGGAACAGGCAGGCGCAATCAGCCCCAGCATTTT. Translation: CASRGTGRRNQPQHF. The chain combines TRBV6-5 with TRBJ1-5, with D possibly being TRBD1 (5 bases). Per germline, CDR1 MNHEY and CDR2 SVGAGI. V dropped 6 bases and J dropped 2 bases, with 14 bases sitting between them. CDR3 size: 15 residues.

CDR3: CASSSFGLAGTGELFF. CDR3 coding DNA: TGTGCCAGCAGCTCCTTCGGACTAGCGGGCACCGGGGAGCTGTTTTTT. The gene calls are TRBV5-4 and TRBJ2-2; TRBD2 matches 11 bases. J lost 4 bases, V lost 3 bases, and 5 bases had no gene match. This CDR3 has 16 amino acids. CDR1 is SGHNT, CDR2 YYREEE, per germline (reference sequence).

The table lists this clone with a few counts. The chain joins TRBV3-1 (or the pseudogene TRBV3-2) to TRBJ2-7; the match to TRBD2 covers 11 bases. Germline CDR1 LGHDT, CDR2 YNNKEL (reference sequence). J gave up 1 base and V 3 bases, and 5 bases lay outside the gene matches. This CDR3 has 16 residues. The chain's CDR3 is CASSHLLAGESYEQYF. DNA for the CDR3: TGTGCCAGCAGCCACTTACTAGCGGGAGAATCCTACGAGCAGTACTTC.

This chain connects TRBV7-9 to TRBJ1-2; 8 positions match TRBD1. Losses at the gene ends were 5 bases for V and 8 bases for J; bases not matched to a gene: 4. There are 12 residues in the CDR3. CDR1 is SEHNR and CDR2 is FQNEAQ in the germline V gene (reference sequence). DNA of the CDR3: TGTGCCAGCAGCACCGGGACAGGCGGCTACACCTTC. Protein product: CASSTGTGGYTF. The variable domain in full, with the rest retrieved from reference TRBV7-9 and TRBJ1-2, is DTGVSQNPRHKITKRGQNVTFRCDPISEHNRLYWYRQTLGQGPEFLTYFQNEAQLEKSRLLSDRFSAERPKGSFSTLEIQRTEQGDSAMYLCASSTGTGGYTFGSGTRLTVV.

The chain couples TRBV28 to TRBJ2-7, with TRBD1 matching 9 bases. The CDR3 totals 18 residues. Germline V gene data show CDR1 as MDHEN and CDR2 as SYDVKM. V lost 2 bases, J lost 0 bases, and 11 bases stayed unmatched. CDR3 bases: TGTGCCAGCAGTTTAGTTGGGTTAGGGACAGGGATCTCCTACGAGCAGTACTTC. Translating gives CASSLVGLGTGISYEQYF.

This clone has only one observation. The chain links TRBV7-2 to TRBJ1-1; D is possibly TRBD1 (6 bases). Per germline, CDR1 SGHTA and CDR2 FQGNSA. V was shortened by 6 bases and J by 1 base, with 9 bases between the two germline ends. The CDR3 loop spans 13 amino acids. Here the CDR3 reads CASSSQGNTEAFF. The CDR3 DNA sequence: TGTGCCAGCAGTTCACAGGGGAACACTGAAGCTTTCTTT. The full variable domain, with the rest looked up from reference TRBV7-2 and TRBJ1-1, is GAGVSQSPSNKVTEKGKDVELRCDPISGHTALYWYRQSLGQGLEFLIYFQGNSAPDKSGLPSDRFSAERTGGSVSTLTIQRTQQEDSAVYLCASSSQGNTEAFFGQGTRLTVV.

The chain employs TRBV28 and TRBJ2-7; 7 nucleotides line up with TRBD2. Germline V gene data show CDR1 as MDHEN and CDR2 as SYDVKM. V lost 1 base to trimming and J lost 0 bases; unmatched junction nucleotides: 3. The CDR3 runs to 15 residues. This CDR3 is CASSLFGGSSYEQYF. CDR3 in DNA: TGTGCCAGCAGTTTATTCGGCGGGAGCTCCTACGAGCAGTACTTC.

This sequence joins TRBV28 and TRBJ2-7, with a weak D call TRBD1 (6 bases). Trimming cost V 8 bases and J 2 bases, with 10 bases left between them. Germline CDR1 and CDR2: MDHEN and SYDVKM. The CDR3 sequence is 12 residues long. The CDR3, as DNA: TGTGCCAGCCAGGGGTTGGCCTACGAGCAGTACTTC. Its translation is CASQGLAYEQYF.

This clone showed up just once. The chain is built from TRBV15 and TRBJ2-7; 9 bases fit TRBD1. The CDR3 has 17 residues. Trimming removed 0 bases from V and 2 bases from J; junction bases left unmatched: 8. Germline CDR1 LNHNV, CDR2 YYDKDF (reference sequence). The CDR3: CATSRDFAQGAPYEQYF. The CDR3 DNA reads TGTGCCACCAGCAGAGATTTCGCACAGGGGGCCCCCTACGAGCAGTACTTC.

V usage is TRBV3-1 (or the pseudogene TRBV3-2) and J usage is TRBJ1-5, with D perhaps matching TRBD1 (6 bases). The CDR3 runs to 15 residues. Looked up from germline, CDR1 is LGHDT and CDR2 is YNNKEL (reference sequence). V was pared by 0 bases and J by 4 bases, with 10 bases between. CDR3 loop: CASSQDNRANQPQHF. In DNA, the CDR3 is TGTGCCAGCAGCCAAGATAACAGGGCGAATCAGCCCCAGCATTTT.

This clone turned up a few times. V gene TRBV7-2 combines with J gene TRBJ2-7, with D possibly being TRBD2 (6 bases). Germline lookup yields CDR1 SGHTA and CDR2 FQGNSA. V gave up 5 bases and J gave up 0 bases, with 14 bases separating them. The CDR3 is made up of 15 amino acids. This CDR3 is CASSPASESSYEQYF. CDR3 nucleotides: TGTGCCAGCAGCCCCGCTAGCGAAAGCTCCTACGAGCAGTACTTC.